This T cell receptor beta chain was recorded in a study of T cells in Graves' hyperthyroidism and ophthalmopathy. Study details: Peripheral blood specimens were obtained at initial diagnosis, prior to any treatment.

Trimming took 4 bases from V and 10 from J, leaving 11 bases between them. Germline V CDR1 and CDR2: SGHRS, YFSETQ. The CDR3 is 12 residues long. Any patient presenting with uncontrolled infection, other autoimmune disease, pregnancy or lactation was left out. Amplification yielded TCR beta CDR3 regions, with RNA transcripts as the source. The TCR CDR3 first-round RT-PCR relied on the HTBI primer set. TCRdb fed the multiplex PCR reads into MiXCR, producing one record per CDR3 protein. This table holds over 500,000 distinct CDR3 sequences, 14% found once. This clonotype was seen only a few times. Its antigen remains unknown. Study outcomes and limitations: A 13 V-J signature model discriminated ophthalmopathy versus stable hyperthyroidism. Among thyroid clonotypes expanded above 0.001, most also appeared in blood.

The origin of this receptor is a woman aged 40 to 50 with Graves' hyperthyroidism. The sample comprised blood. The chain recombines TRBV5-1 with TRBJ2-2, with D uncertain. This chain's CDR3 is CASSPTVQELFF. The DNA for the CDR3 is TGCGCCAGCAGCCCCACTGTCCAGGAGCTGTTTTTT.